This T cell receptor beta chain stems from a study of beta chain features in type 1 diabetes. Whole-study results and caveats: PCR might pick shorter templates more often, in the same way for patients and controls. All four CD4+ subsets from Type 1 diabetes patients carried moderately but significantly shorter TCRB CDR3s.

The entirety of the isolated RNA underwent reverse transcription, so expressed TCRB transcripts were sequenced. The repertoire was sequenced with immunoSEQ multiplex PCR; TCRdb's copy has only in-frame clones and lacks some. The data hold hundreds of thousands of clones, with more than 12% observed a single time. The CDR3 has 15 residues. Germline CDR1 is SGDLS and CDR2 is YYNGEE. J gave up 2 bases and V 2 bases, and 0 bases lay outside the gene matches. This clone was seen a handful of times. Its target is not known. This sequence originates from a man between 18 and 35 years old with type 1 diabetes. The chain carries TRBV9 and TRBJ2-1; TRBD2 aligns across 11 bases. The sample consisted of naive CD4+ T cells from blood. The CDR3 DNA is TGTGCCAGCAGCGTGACTAGCGGGACCTACAATGAGCAGTTCTTC. Protein product: CASSVTSGTYNEQFF.